The 10 T cell receptor beta chains below come from one sample, sequenced in a study of control samples from healthy donors and cancer patients. Sequenced by immunoSEQ multiplex PCR; TCRdb stores in-frame clones only, minus some. The sample yields some 150,000 clones, 93% seen once. Sequencing input: blood. The receptors shown here come from a woman between 55 and 75 years old in good health.

The rearrangement uses TRBV6-2 or TRBV6-3 and TRBJ2-7, with 9 bases aligning to TRBD2. The germline V gene encodes CDR1 MNHEY and CDR2 SVGEGT. The CDR3 is 17 residues long. J gave up 5 bases and V 1 base, and 12 bases lay outside the gene matches. The CDR3 protein is CASSYFSSGGLRNEQYF. CDR3 in DNA: TGTGCCAGCAGTTACTTTTCCAGCGGGGGGCTCAGGAACGAGCAGTACTTC.

The DNA for the CDR3 is TGTGCCAGCAGTTTATTTGGGGATACGCAGTATTTT. As protein: CASSLFGDTQYF. The chain uses TRBV12-3 or TRBV12-4 and TRBJ2-3; D unclear. The CDR3 runs 12 residues. V was trimmed by 2 bases and J by 6 bases, leaving 6 bases between them.

CDR3 sequence reads: CASSIYGYTF. The CDR3 nucleotides read TGTGCCAGCAGCATCTATGGCTACACCTTC. This chain joins TRBV27 and TRBJ1-2; unclear D gene. Germline CDR1 MNHEY, CDR2 SMNVEV (reference sequence). Trimming cost V 6 bases and J 4 bases, with 3 bases left between them. The CDR3 loop spans 10 amino acids.

CDR3 amino acids: CSVAGQSYEQYF. The CDR3 coding sequence is TGCAGCGTTGCGGGACAGAGCTACGAGCAGTACTTC. The chain combines TRBV29-1 with TRBJ2-7, with TRBD1 matching over 7 bases. The CDR3 has 12 residues. Germline V lookup: CDR1 SQVTM, CDR2 ANQGSEA. Germline trimming cut 4 bases from V and 3 bases from J; bases unmatched to any gene: 3.

This chain connects TRBV11-2 to TRBJ1-3; 8 bases agree with TRBD1. This CDR3 is 16 amino acids long. Germline loops: CDR1 SGHAT, CDR2 FQNNGV. V was clipped by 5 bases and J by 2 bases; unmatched bases: 8. CDR3 residues: CASSPSGQGPGNTIYF. Here the CDR3 DNA reads TGTGCCAGCAGCCCCTCCGGACAGGGACCTGGAAACACCATATATTTT.

The genes are TRBV27 and TRBJ1-1, with unresolved D. Looked up from germline, CDR1 is MNHEY and CDR2 is SMNVEV (reference sequence). The CDR3 extends over 11 amino acids. The V and J ends lost 3 bases and 7 bases respectively, with 6 bases between them. CDR3 protein: CASSLGNEAFF. Here the CDR3 DNA reads TGTGCCAGCAGTTTGGGGAATGAAGCTTTCTTT.

The chain has TRBV18 and TRBJ2-6; unclear D gene. The germline V gene encodes CDR1 KGHSH and CDR2 LQKENI. V was pared by 2 bases and J by 0 bases, with 14 bases between. The CDR3 runs to 18 residues. CDR3 residues: CASSPYATPSSGANVLTF. The CDR3 DNA is TGTGCCAGCTCACCATATGCGACACCGAGCTCTGGGGCCAACGTCCTGACTTTC.

The CDR3 sequence: CASSPPGGHYGYTF. The CDR3 coding sequence is TGTGCCAGCTCACCACCGGGGGGGCATTATGGCTACACCTTC. This chain joins TRBV18 and TRBJ1-2; D might be TRBD1 (6 bases). Germline lookup yields CDR1 KGHSH and CDR2 LQKENI. The V and J ends lost 0 bases and 5 bases respectively, with 10 bases between them. CDR3 length: 14 amino acids.

This rearrangement joins TRBV7-2 to TRBJ2-1, with D perhaps matching TRBD1 (5 bases). CDR1 is SGHTA and CDR2 is FQGNSA in the germline V gene. The V and J ends lost 1 base and 6 bases respectively, with 13 bases between them. The CDR3 contains 15 residues. CDR3 residues: CASSLVSGNPNEQFF. In DNA, the CDR3 is TGTGCCAGCAGCTTAGTGTCAGGGAACCCCAATGAGCAGTTCTTC.

The V call is TRBV3-1 (or the pseudogene TRBV3-2), the J call TRBJ2-7; tentatively, D is TRBD1 (6 bases). V was cut by 0 bases and J by 2 bases, with 14 bases left in between. CDR3 length: 16 amino acids. Per germline, CDR1 LGHDT and CDR2 YNNKEL (reference sequence). The CDR3 DNA reads as TGTGCCAGCAGCCAAGATGGGCAGGGGCCAACCTACGAGCAGTACTTC. Residues: CASSQDGQGPTYEQYF.